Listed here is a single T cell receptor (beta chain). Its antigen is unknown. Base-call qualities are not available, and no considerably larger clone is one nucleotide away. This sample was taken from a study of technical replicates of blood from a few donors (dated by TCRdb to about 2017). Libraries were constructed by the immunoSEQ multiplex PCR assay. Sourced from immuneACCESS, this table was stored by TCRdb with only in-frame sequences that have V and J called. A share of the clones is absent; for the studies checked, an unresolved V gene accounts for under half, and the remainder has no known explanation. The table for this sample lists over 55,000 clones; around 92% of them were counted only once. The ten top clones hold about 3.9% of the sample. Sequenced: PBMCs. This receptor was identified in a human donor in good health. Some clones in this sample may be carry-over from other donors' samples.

The nucleotide sequence reads as follows: TGTGCCAGCAGTTCCGAGATGACAGGAGGCTACACCTTC. Translated, this is CASSSEMTGGYTF. The rearranged chain carries TRBV6-5 and TRBJ1-2, with TRBD1 tentatively as D gene (6 bases match). Counted from cysteine to phenylalanine, this CDR3 has 13 amino acids. The DNA shown is the 39-base CDR3, in frame from base 1. A distance of 14 bases separates the germline ends of V and J, which lose 4 bases and 8 bases respectively. The germline V gene yields MNHEY for CDR1 and SVGAGI for CDR2.